Listed below are T cell receptor beta chains from one sample, sequenced in a study of T cell responses to AZD1222 COVID-19 vaccine. Using immunoSEQ multiplex PCR, the repertoire was profiled, and TCRdb retains in-frame clones only, with some absent. The sample contains fewer than 85,000 clones, nearly 90% of which appear only once. Sequenced here: peripheral blood, sampled 28 days after the second AZD1222 dose. The receptors here all came from an adult who received the AZD1222 COVID-19 vaccine. Each CDR3 is given with its conserved first and last residue. Each record gives: J gene, V gene, D gene, CDR3 protein, CDR3 DNA. The D gene is left open where the match is weak.

J gene: TRBJ1-5
V gene: TRBV18
D gene: -
CDR3 protein: CASSGQASNQPQHF
CDR3 DNA: TGTGCCAGCTCCGGGCAGGCGAGCAATCAGCCCCAGCATTTT

J gene: TRBJ1-6
V gene: TRBV30
D gene: -
CDR3 protein: CAWGTGRWSYNSPLHF
CDR3 DNA: TGTGCCTGGGGGACCGGGAGATGGTCCTATAATTCACCCCTCCACTTT

J gene: TRBJ1-1
V gene: TRBV30
D gene: -
CDR3 protein: CAWEKTVNTEAFF
CDR3 DNA: TGTGCCTGGGAAAAGACCGTGAACACTGAAGCTTTCTTT

J gene: TRBJ2-7
V gene: TRBV4-1
D gene: TRBD1
CDR3 protein: CASSLDRSSYEQYF
CDR3 DNA: TGCGCCAGCAGCCTGGACAGGAGCTCCTACGAGCAGTACTTC

J gene: TRBJ2-5
V gene: TRBV5-4
D gene: TRBD2
CDR3 protein: CASSTGLAGGSGTQYF
CDR3 DNA: TGTGCCAGCAGCACCGGACTAGCGGGAGGATCCGGGACCCAGTACTTC

J gene: TRBJ1-2
V gene: TRBV14
D gene: -
CDR3 protein: CASSPVAPYGYTF
CDR3 DNA: TGTGCCAGCAGCCCGGTAGCACCCTATGGCTACACCTTC

J gene: TRBJ1-2
V gene: TRBV19
D gene: TRBD1
CDR3 protein: CASSPRTGGNYGYTF
CDR3 DNA: TGTGCCAGTAGTCCGCGGACAGGGGGCAACTATGGCTACACCTTC

J gene: TRBJ1-1
V gene: TRBV5-6
D gene: -
CDR3 protein: CASSGGSSGFGNTEAFF
CDR3 DNA: TGTGCCAGCAGCGGAGGCAGTAGTGGGTTCGGGAACACTGAAGCTTTCTTT

J gene: TRBJ2-4
V gene: TRBV7-9
D gene: TRBD2
CDR3 protein: CASSQWGGYSKNIQYF
CDR3 DNA: TGTGCCAGCAGCCAGTGGGGGGGATATAGCAAAAACATTCAGTACTTC

J gene: TRBJ1-2
V gene: TRBV25-1
D gene: TRBD1
CDR3 protein: CASMTGNGYTF
CDR3 DNA: TGTGCCAGCATGACAGGGAATGGCTACACCTTC

J gene: TRBJ2-7
V gene: TRBV19
D gene: -
CDR3 protein: CASSIQVSSYEQYF
CDR3 DNA: TGTGCCAGTAGTATTCAGGTCAGCTCCTACGAGCAGTACTTC

J gene: TRBJ1-5
V gene: TRBV28
D gene: -
CDR3 protein: CASISVSNQPQHF
CDR3 DNA: TGTGCCAGCATAAGTGTTAGCAATCAGCCCCAGCATTTT

J gene: TRBJ2-1
V gene: TRBV30
D gene: TRBD2
CDR3 protein: CAWSATGLEQFF
CDR3 DNA: TGTGCCTGGAGTGCCACGGGACTAGAGCAGTTCTTC

J gene: TRBJ2-2
V gene: TRBV7-2
D gene: TRBD2
CDR3 protein: CASSLGGTSGRSTGELFF
CDR3 DNA: TGTGCCAGCAGCTTAGGGGGGACTAGCGGGAGAAGCACCGGGGAGCTGTTTTTT

J gene: TRBJ2-7
V gene: TRBV6-2/TRBV6-3
D gene: -
CDR3 protein: CASSYSTGTPYEQYF
CDR3 DNA: TGTGCCAGCAGTTACTCTACCGGGACGCCCTACGAGCAGTACTTC

J gene: TRBJ2-7
V gene: TRBV7-3
D gene: -
CDR3 protein: CASSPTKGSPFYEQYF
CDR3 DNA: TGTGCCAGCAGCCCGACCAAGGGCAGCCCTTTCTACGAGCAGTACTTC